These 30 T cell receptor beta chains share one sample of origin, sequenced in a study of CXCR3-negative and CXCR3-positive naive CD8 T cells. Through 5' RACE with UMI labels, the TRB cDNA libraries were prepared. TCRdb reprocessed the 5' RACE reads and keeps a single row for each CDR3 protein, giving no DNA. Its clone listing holds 69,000 or so distinct CDR3 sequences. Sample: naive CXCR3- CD8+ T cells from blood. Sample subset: CD45RO-CCR7+CD27+CD95- naive CD8+ T cells lacking CXCR3 (TNR3-). These receptors all stem from a human donor in good health. Some clones in this sample may be carry-over from other donors' samples.

The CDR3 loop reads CASTETGDKYGYTF. The rearrangement links TRBV12-3 or TRBV12-4 to TRBJ1-2; with no DNA, the TCRdb D assignment of TRBD1 cannot be verified. The CDR3 contains 14 residues.

The chain has TRBV28 and TRBJ2-3; the TCRdb D gene call, TRBD1, has no DNA to confirm it. The V gene's germline CDR1 is MDHEN and CDR2 SYDVKM. The CDR3 totals 15 residues. The CDR3 is CASTEGQASTDTQYF.

This chain uses TRBV4-3 with TRBJ1-6; checking the TCRdb D call of TRBD1 is not possible without DNA. The CDR3 covers 15 residues. Germline-derived CDR1 and CDR2 are LGHNA and YSLEER. The CDR3 is CASSLIQTGNSPLHF.

The J gene is TRBJ2-2, the V gene TRBV27; TCRdb's D call of TRBD1 is untestable without DNA. The CDR3 covers 18 residues. Germline-derived CDR1 and CDR2 are MNHEY and SMNVEV (reference sequence). The CDR3 sequence: CASSLTPLGRGVAGELFF.

The J gene is TRBJ2-7, the V gene TRBV28. Germline CDR1 and CDR2: MDHEN and SYDVKM. This CDR3 spans 14 amino acids. The CDR3 is CASSFRHSAYEQYF.

V gene TRBV12-3 or TRBV12-4 combines with J gene TRBJ1-5; without DNA, the TCRdb call of TRBD1 cannot be checked. CDR3 length: 14 amino acids. The chain's CDR3 is CASRPGTGLQPQHF.

The genes are TRBV20-1 and TRBJ2-1; the TRBD2 assignment by TCRdb is unverifiable without DNA. CDR3 length: 15 residues. The germline gives CDR1 DFQATT, CDR2 SNEGSKA (reference sequence). The CDR3 sequence: CSARARGGKGFEQFF.

The chain joins TRBV7-9 to TRBJ2-1. In germline, CDR1 is SEHNR, CDR2 FQNEAQ (reference sequence). This CDR3 has 15 residues. Here the CDR3 reads CASSRVLGSYNEQFF.

The CDR3 sequence: CASSLGQGAYQPQHF. The chain employs TRBV28 and TRBJ1-5; TCRdb's D call, TRBD1, is unchecked because there is no DNA. The CDR3 is made up of 15 amino acids. Germline lookup yields CDR1 MDHEN and CDR2 SYDVKM. The full variable domain, completed using reference TRBV28 and TRBJ1-5, is DVKVTQSSRYLVKRTGEKVFLECVQDMDHENMFWYRQDPGLGLRLIYFSYDVKMKEKGDIPEGYSVSREKKERFSLILESASTNQTSMYLCASSLGQGAYQPQHFGDGTRLSIL.

The V gene is TRBV7-9, the J gene TRBJ1-2; TCRdb proposes TRBD1, but this gene call is untestable without DNA. This CDR3 region has 17 residues. Germline V gene lookup returns CDR1 SEHNR and CDR2 FQNEAQ (reference sequence). CDR3 in amino acids: CASSPPGQGARNYGYTF.

V is TRBV28 and J is TRBJ2-7. This CDR3 has 13 residues. Germline assignment: CDR1 MDHEN and CDR2 SYDVKM. CDR3: CASSLAGTHEQYF.

V and J are TRBV5-1 and TRBJ2-7. The germline V gene encodes CDR1 SGHRS and CDR2 YFSETQ. This CDR3 has 14 residues. This chain's CDR3 is CASSLGEFVWEQYF.

The J gene is TRBJ2-3, the V gene TRBV21-1. TRBV21-1 is tagged as a pseudogene. The CDR3 contains 17 residues. The chain's CDR3 is CASSKGLSIWSTDTQYF.

The chain joins TRBV28 to TRBJ2-7; the D gene TCRdb calls, TRBD1, cannot be checked with no DNA. The CDR3 length is 14 residues. The germline V gene encodes CDR1 MDHEN and CDR2 SYDVKM. The CDR3 loop reads CASSINDSGHEQYF.

The chain uses TRBV5-6 and TRBJ2-2. Germline V lookup: CDR1 SGHDT, CDR2 YYEEEE. This CDR3 contains 15 residues. The CDR3 region is CASSLGRSNTGELFF.

This sequence joins TRBV14 and TRBJ2-7. The CDR3 sequence is 11 residues long. Looked up from germline, CDR1 is SGHDN and CDR2 is FVKESK. This CDR3 is CASSDDYEQYF.

The chain has TRBV7-9 and TRBJ2-1; the D call of TRBD1 rests on TCRdb alone, since no DNA is present to check it. This CDR3 is built from 15 residues. Germline CDR1 SEHNR, CDR2 FQNEAQ (reference sequence). The CDR3 loop is CASSARTGSGNEQFF.

The gene calls are TRBV5-1 and TRBJ2-7; TCRdb indicates TRBD1, and absent DNA this call remains unverified. Germline V gene sequence: CDR1 SGHRS, CDR2 YFSETQ. The CDR3 extends over 15 amino acids. CDR3: CASSSQPGTGDEQYF. Supplemented by reference TRBV5-1 and TRBJ2-7, the full variable domain reads KAGVTQTPRYLIKTRGQQVTLSCSPISGHRSVSWYQQTPGQGLQFLFEYFSETQRNKGNFPGRFSGRQFSNSRSEMNVSTLELGDSALYLCASSSQPGTGDEQYFGPGTRLTVT.

V usage is TRBV3-1 and J usage is TRBJ2-1; TCRdb indicates TRBD1, and absent DNA this call remains unverified. The CDR3 is 16 amino acids. CDR1 and CDR2 (germline): LGHDT, YNNKEL (reference sequence). The CDR3 loop is CASSQPLVDRYNEQFF.

The chain combines TRBV7-9 with TRBJ2-7; TCRdb returns TRBD1, unconfirmable since there is no DNA. The CDR3 is 14 residues long. CDR1 is SEHNR and CDR2 is FQNEAQ in the germline V gene (reference sequence). The CDR3 region is CASSGWGKVHEQYF.

V is TRBV7-9 and J is TRBJ2-1; as DNA is missing, the TRBD1 call by TCRdb cannot be tested. Germline V gives CDR1 SEHNR, CDR2 FQNEAQ (reference sequence). The CDR3 sequence is 15 residues long. CDR3 protein: CASSLTTPGRDEQFF.

The chain combines TRBV29-1 with TRBJ2-3. The CDR3 length is 13 residues. In germline, CDR1 is SQVTM, CDR2 ANQGSEA. The CDR3: CSAETVLGDTQYF.

The chain joins TRBV13 to TRBJ1-1. The CDR3 runs 14 residues. CDR1 is PRHDT, CDR2 FYEKMQ, per germline (reference sequence). The CDR3 sequence is CASSPPVTNTEAFF.

The chain has TRBV9 and TRBJ2-5. The CDR3 spans 15 residues. Germline V gene sequence: CDR1 SGDLS, CDR2 YYNGEE. The CDR3 loop reads CASSVSLAYQETQYF.

This chain connects TRBV15 to TRBJ1-3; TCRdb reports TRBD1, a call that lacks DNA to check it against. The CDR3 covers 18 residues. The V gene's germline CDR1 is LNHNV and CDR2 YYDKDF (reference sequence). CDR3 region: CATSREQGASASGNTIYF.

The V gene is TRBV14, the J gene TRBJ2-1. CDR3 length equals 15 residues. Germline V gene sequence: CDR1 SGHDN, CDR2 FVKESK. CDR3 loop: CASSLRVAHKDEQFF. Variable domain in full (rest from reference TRBV14 and TRBJ2-1): EAGVTQFPSHSVIEKGQTVTLRCDPISGHDNLYWYRRVMGKEIKFLLHFVKESKQDESGMPNNRFLAERTGGTYSTLKVQPAELEDSGVYFCASSLRVAHKDEQFFGPGTRLTVL.

The chain joins TRBV21-1 to TRBJ2-1; the TRBD1 assignment by TCRdb is unverifiable without DNA. TRBV21-1 is a pseudogene locus. The CDR3 is 16 amino acids. This CDR3 reads CASNPDGGSSYNEQFF.

The rearrangement links TRBV28 to TRBJ1-5; TCRdb designates TRBD1, a call that cannot be tested without DNA. The germline V gene encodes CDR1 MDHEN and CDR2 SYDVKM. The CDR3 extends over 14 amino acids. The CDR3 sequence is CATSRHQGTQPQHF.

The rearrangement joins TRBV3-1 to TRBJ2-7; TCRdb's D call of TRBD1 is untestable without DNA. The CDR3 extends over 14 amino acids. Germline V lookup: CDR1 LGHDT, CDR2 YNNKEL (reference sequence). The CDR3 loop is CASSFGTGHYEQYF.

The chain is built from TRBV12-3 or TRBV12-4 and TRBJ1-6; the D gene TCRdb calls, TRBD1, cannot be checked with no DNA. This CDR3 is built from 11 residues. CDR3 loop: CASSFDRPLHF.